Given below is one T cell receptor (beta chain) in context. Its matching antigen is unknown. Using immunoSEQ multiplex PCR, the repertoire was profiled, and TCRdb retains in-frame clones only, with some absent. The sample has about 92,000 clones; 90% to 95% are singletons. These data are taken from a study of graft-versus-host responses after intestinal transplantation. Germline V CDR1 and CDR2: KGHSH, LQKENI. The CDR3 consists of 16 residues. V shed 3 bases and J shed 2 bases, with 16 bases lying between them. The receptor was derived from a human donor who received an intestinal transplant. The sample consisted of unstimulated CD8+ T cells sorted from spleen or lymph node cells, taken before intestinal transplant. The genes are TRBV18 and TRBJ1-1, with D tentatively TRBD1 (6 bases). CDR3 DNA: TGTGCCAGCTCACCGCCGGACAGACTCTTTAACACTGAAGCTTTCTTT. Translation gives CASSPPDRLFNTEAFF. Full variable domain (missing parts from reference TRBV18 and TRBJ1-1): NAGVMQNPRHLVRRRGQEARLRCSPMKGHSHVYWYRQLPEEGLKFMVYLQKENIIDESGMPKERFSAEFPKEGPSILRIQQVVRGDSAAYFCASSPPDRLFNTEAFFGQGTRLTVV.